The 5 T cell receptor beta chains given below trace back to one sample, sequenced in a study of radiotherapy plus CTLA-4 blockade in lung cancer. Data came from immunoSEQ multiplex PCR; TCRdb stores just in-frame clones and leaves some out. The sample yields some 50,000 clones, 65% to 85% seen once. The input for sequencing was peripheral blood, taken from a patient treated with radiotherapy plus ipilimumab. These TCRs come from a human donor with non-small cell lung cancer who had a partial response to radiotherapy plus ipilimumab.

A few counts support this clone. CDR3 residues: CASSLEQGAENTEAFF. As DNA, the CDR3 is TGTGCCAGCAGTTTAGAACAGGGGGCGGAGAACACTGAAGCTTTCTTT. The J gene is TRBJ1-1, the V gene TRBV2; 9 bases align to TRBD1. Germline V gene lookup returns CDR1 SNHLY and CDR2 FYNNEI. The ends lost 5 bases at V and 1 base at J; junction bases unmatched: 8. CDR3 length: 16 amino acids.

V gene TRBV2 combines with J gene TRBJ1-6; the D is unclear. The V end was cut by 2 bases, the J end by 4 bases, with 6 bases between. Per germline, CDR1 SNHLY and CDR2 FYNNEI. The CDR3 spans 14 residues. In nucleotides, the CDR3 is TGTGCCAGCAGTGAAACAGCTTATAATTCACCCCTCCACTTT. This gives the protein CASSETAYNSPLHF.

The V gene is TRBV5-4, the J gene TRBJ1-3; TRBD1 might be the D (6 bases). The CDR3 contains 17 residues. CDR1 and CDR2 (germline): SGHNT, YYREEE (reference sequence). V was shortened by 4 bases and J by 0 bases, with 17 bases between the two germline ends. CDR3 nucleotide sequence: TGTGCCAGCAGCCAATCAGGGGCTTTGAGCTCTGGAAACACCATATATTTT. It codes for CASSQSGALSSGNTIYF.

This clone appeared a single time. The V gene is TRBV18, the J gene TRBJ2-5; weak D call: TRBD2 (7 bases). The CDR3 consists of 16 residues. V was pared by 4 bases and J by 4 bases, with 19 bases between. Germline CDR1 is KGHSH and CDR2 is LQKENI. The DNA for the CDR3 is TGTGCCAGCTCACTAACCGGGGGGCAAGGAGGAGAGACCCAGTACTTC. Amino acids: CASSLTGGQGGETQYF.

This clone showed up just once. The chain links TRBV7-9 to TRBJ2-1, with 9 bases matching TRBD1. V dropped 5 bases and J dropped 6; count of bases not matched to a gene: 8. Germline loops: CDR1 SEHNR, CDR2 FQNEAQ (reference sequence). The CDR3 has 15 residues. The CDR3 DNA sequence: TGTGCCAGCAGCCCTCCGGGACAGGGCTTCAATGAGCAGTTCTTC. Translating it yields CASSPPGQGFNEQFF.